Listed below are T cell receptor beta chains from one sample, sequenced in a study of STAT3 mutations in large granular lymphocyte leukemia. The repertoire was sequenced with immunoSEQ multiplex PCR; TCRdb's copy has only in-frame clones and lacks some. The table has fewer than 2,000 clones, approximately 59% seen once. Sequencing used peripheral blood mononuclear cells. The receptors were gathered from a man in his fifties or sixties with T-cell large granular lymphocyte leukemia. Some clones in this sample may be carry-over from other donors' samples. Each CDR3 is given with its conserved first and last residue. Fields, in order: V gene, J gene, CDR3 protein.

>TRBV2|TRBJ1-5
CASSIDRVGQPQHF
>TRBV5-8|TRBJ2-7
CASSLETASYEQYF
>TRBV4-3|TRBJ2-7
CASSQSQSSYPFHEQYF
>TRBV5-6|TRBJ1-2
CASSHYSDYGYTF
>TRBV30|TRBJ1-2
CAWSPRDRWNYGYTF
>TRBV7-9|TRBJ2-3
CASSFPREADTQYF
>TRBV30|TRBJ1-1
CAWVRDINSEAFF
>TRBV2|TRBJ1-1
CASSEERNTEAFF
>TRBV7-9|TRBJ2-3
CASSFRADTQYF
>TRBV6-5|TRBJ1-2
CASSYSIGNGYTF
>TRBV7-2|TRBJ1-3
CASSLMRGAGNTIYF
>TRBV10-2|TRBJ1-5
CATRAQGTFQPQHF
>TRBV27|TRBJ1-2
CASSHLSAGERGYTF
>TRBV25-1|TRBJ2-7
CASQGLNPSYEQYF
>TRBV30|TRBJ1-2
CAWDRDSYGYTF
>TRBV28|TRBJ2-7
CASSFSRARDEQYF
>TRBV5-1|TRBJ2-2
CASSSWGNTGELFF
>TRBV6-5|TRBJ1-2
CASSANGGYTF
>TRBV18|TRBJ2-3
CASSPTGSTDTQYF
>TRBV6-5|TRBJ1-5
CASSSGADQPQHF
>TRBV7-9|TRBJ2-3
CASRFDSEDTQYF
>TRBV19|TRBJ2-5
CASSIRPTGETQYF
>TRBV18|TRBJ1-1
CASSLDTEAFF
>TRBV5-5|TRBJ1-2
CASSLGGLRVGYTF
>TRBV19|TRBJ1-6
CASSDRVGNSPLHF
>TRBV5-1|TRBJ1-6
CASSWGYNSPLHF
>TRBV4-3|TRBJ2-7
CASSQLAGGFYEQYF
>TRBV27|TRBJ1-1
CASSLAGSPEAFF
>TRBV5-1|TRBJ1-2
CASSLARGPLFYGYTF
>TRBV14|TRBJ1-6
CASSLTGGWYSPLHF
>TRBV30|TRBJ1-2
CAWSETDEWVGGYTF
>TRBV5-1|TRBJ1-1
CASSLGGTGATEAFF
>TRBV5-1|TRBJ1-1
CASSLGDADEAFF
>TRBV25-1|TRBJ1-5
CASSPGGPAWAQHF
>TRBV5-1|TRBJ2-7
CASSSPGRGTSGSYEQYF
>TRBV25-1|TRBJ1-2
CASSERAGAGYGYTF
>TRBV2|TRBJ1-2
CASSEVTGGRGYGYTF
>TRBV5-4|TRBJ2-1
CASSLTSGNNEQFF
>TRBV18|TRBJ1-1
CASSPPSTGGTEAFF
>TRBV5-1|TRBJ2-7
CASSLVGQVEQYF
>TRBV30|TRBJ2-1
CAWRGDRGRVEFEQFF
>TRBV5-6|TRBJ1-2
CASRFGTGTYGYTF
>TRBV5-1|TRBJ2-7
CASSLDRDREEQYF
>TRBV18|TRBJ2-5
CASSPYINTGGSQETQYF
>TRBV6-5|TRBJ2-7
CASRTGQASYEQYF
>TRBV25-1|TRBJ2-7
CASSRGYEQYF
>TRBV5-1|TRBJ2-1
CASSSSGSSYNEQFF
>TRBV7-9|TRBJ1-2
CASSTRGGYTF
>TRBV28|TRBJ2-7
CASSLIGAGGLYEQYF
>TRBV6-5|TRBJ1-6
CASSYSIVGTLHF
>TRBV7-9|TRBJ2-1
CASSQIRQRSYNEQFF
>TRBV4-2|TRBJ2-7
CASRRTESSYEQYF
>TRBV29-1|TRBJ2-7
CSVVGGTGYSGEQYF
>TRBV5-1|TRBJ2-7
CASSLPGLAERYEQYF
>TRBV7-9|TRBJ1-2
CASSLGTRQGGYTF
>TRBV7-9|TRBJ1-5
CASSNQGGSNQPQHF
>TRBV7-9|TRBJ1-1
CASSLAGTGGAFF